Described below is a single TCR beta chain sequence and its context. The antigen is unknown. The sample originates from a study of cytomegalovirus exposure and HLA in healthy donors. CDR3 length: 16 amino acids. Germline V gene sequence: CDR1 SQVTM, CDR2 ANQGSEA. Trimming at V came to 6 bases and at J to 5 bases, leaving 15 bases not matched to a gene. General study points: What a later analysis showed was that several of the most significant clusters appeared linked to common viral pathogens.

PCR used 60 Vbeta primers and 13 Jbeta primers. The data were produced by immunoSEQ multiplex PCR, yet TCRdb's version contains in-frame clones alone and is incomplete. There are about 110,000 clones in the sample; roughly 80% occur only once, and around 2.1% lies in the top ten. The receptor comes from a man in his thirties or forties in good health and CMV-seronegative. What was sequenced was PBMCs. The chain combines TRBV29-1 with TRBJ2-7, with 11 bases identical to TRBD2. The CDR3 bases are TGCAGCGTCCCCGGGACTAGCGGCGCCCTTTTGGACGAGCAGTACTTC. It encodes CSVPGTSGALLDEQYF.